These 20 T cell receptor beta chains originate from one sample sequenced in a study of shared clonotypes between healthy human individuals (dated by TCRdb to 2020 to 2021). Receptors were amplified or captured by the immunoSEQ multiplex PCR assay. As stored in TCRdb, this immuneACCESS dataset retains in-frame rearrangements with V and J assigned. A fraction of the clones does not appear; measured against another copy, unresolved V genes explain less than half of the discrepancy, and the remainder lacks a known reason. The sample table holds approximately 640,000 clones, of which 72% were seen once. The ten largest clones add up to about 2% of the sample. Sequencing input: memory CD4+ T cells sorted from blood. The sample's cell subset or site label, decoded: CD45RA-negative fraction. These receptors came from a woman between 25 and 40 years old in good health.

V usage is TRBV2 and J usage is TRBJ2-1; TRBD1 agrees at 9 bases. The CDR3 has 14 amino acids. CDR1 SNHLY and CDR2 FYNNEI come from the germline V gene. The V gene end was trimmed by 7 bases and the J gene end by 7 bases; junction bases not matched to a gene: 8. This chain's CDR3 is CASTRQGVGNEQFF. CDR3 in DNA: TGTGCCAGCACCAGACAGGGGGTAGGTAATGAGCAGTTCTTC.

V usage is TRBV19 and J usage is TRBJ2-3; possibly TRBD1 for D (6 bases). CDR3 length equals 16 residues. V was clipped by 4 bases and J by 2 bases, with 16 bases between them. Germline values: CDR1 LNHDA, CDR2 SQIVND (reference sequence). DNA for the CDR3: TGTGCCAGTAGTAACCGGGACACATACCCCACAGATACGCAGTATTTT. Protein: CASSNRDTYPTDTQYF.

This clone was picked up a small number of times. The CDR3 sequence is CASSYSYMRGTDTQYF. In nucleotides, the CDR3 is TGTGCCAGCAGTTACTCGTACATGAGGGGCACAGATACGCAGTATTTT. The V call is TRBV6-5, the J call TRBJ2-3, with a possible D match to TRBD2 (5 bases). Trimming stripped 0 bases from V and 1 base from J, with 11 bases between. CDR3 size: 16 residues. CDR1 is MNHEY and CDR2 is SVGAGI in the germline V gene.

With regard to this clone: Other DNA sequences within the sample encode an identical CDR3. The CDR3 region has the DNA TGTGCCAGCTCACAGGGTTATAGCAATCAGCCCCAGCATTTT. Protein sequence: CASSQGYSNQPQHF. The chain employs TRBV18 and TRBJ1-5; D remains ambiguous. The V end was cut by 4 bases, the J end by 0 bases, with 7 bases between. The CDR3 is 14 amino acids. CDR1 and CDR2 from the germline V gene are KGHSH and LQKENI.

V and J are TRBV27 and TRBJ2-7, with 10 bases that match TRBD2. There are 18 residues in the CDR3. J was trimmed by 4 bases and V by 5 bases; bases with no gene match: 17. The V gene's germline CDR1 is MNHEY and CDR2 SMNVEV (reference sequence). CDR3 bases: TGTGCCAGCAGTGCTTTACGAGCGGGAGGGCCTTCCGGGTACGAGCAGTACTTC. It codes for CASSALRAGGPSGYEQYF.

The chain has TRBV2 and TRBJ2-7, with D possibly matching TRBD2 (5 bases). Germline V CDR1 and CDR2: SNHLY, FYNNEI. The CDR3 is 14 amino acids. Trimming removed 7 bases at V and 3 bases at J, with 16 bases between. This chain's CDR3 is CASTPSGRFYEQYF. The CDR3 nucleotides are TGTGCCAGCACCCCGAGTGGGAGATTCTACGAGCAGTACTTC.

V usage is TRBV11-2 and J usage is TRBJ2-1; 9 bases are shared with TRBD2. The length of the CDR3 is 15 residues. V lost 5 bases to trimming and J lost 0 bases; unmatched junction nucleotides: 2. The germline V gene encodes CDR1 SGHAT and CDR2 FQNNGV. CDR3 in amino acids: CASSPGLASYNEQFF. The CDR3 DNA reads as TGTGCCAGCAGCCCGGGACTAGCCTCCTACAATGAGCAGTTCTTC.

The DNA of the CDR3 is TGTGCCAGCAGCCCCTCTCCCGGGGCAGGGGGTTCAGAGACCCAGTACTTC. It codes for CASSPSPGAGGSETQYF. The gene calls are TRBV9 and TRBJ2-5, with 7 bases identical to TRBD1. The V gene end was trimmed by 4 bases and the J gene end by 4 bases; junction bases not matched to a gene: 16. The CDR3 sequence is 17 residues long. CDR1 and CDR2 from the germline V gene are SGDLS and YYNGEE.

This chain connects TRBV16 to TRBJ1-2; possible D gene TRBD1, 5 bases. This CDR3 comprises 13 residues. Germline-derived CDR1 and CDR2 are KGHSY and FQNENV. V was trimmed by 1 base and J by 5 bases, leaving 8 bases between them. This CDR3 is CASSQWGRYGYTF. The CDR3 DNA reads as TGTGCCAGCAGCCAATGGGGCAGGTATGGCTACACCTTC. Full variable domain (missing parts from reference TRBV16 and TRBJ1-2): GEEVAQTPKHLVRGEGQKAKLYCAPIKGHSYVFWYQQVLKNEFKFLISFQNENVFDETGMPKERFSAKCLPNSPCSLEIQATKLEDSAVYFCASSQWGRYGYTFGSGTRLTVV.

The chain employs TRBV5-4 and TRBJ2-7; D is uncertain. Germline V gene sequence: CDR1 SGHNT, CDR2 YYREEE (reference sequence). This CDR3 has 14 amino acids. Between the trimmed V and J ends, which lost 4 bases and 0 bases, there was a span of 11 bases. The CDR3 DNA reads TGTGCCAGCAGCCTCCTACTGAGCTCCTACGAGCAGTACTTC. It specifies CASSLLLSSYEQYF.

The rearrangement uses TRBV7-9 and TRBJ2-3; D perhaps matches TRBD2 (6 bases). CDR1 and CDR2 (germline): SEHNR, FQNEAQ (reference sequence). The CDR3 extends over 15 amino acids. Trimming took off 5 bases at V and 3 bases at J, with 15 bases between the two ends. The CDR3 reads CASSTGGWRTDTQYF. In nucleotides, the CDR3 is TGTGCCAGCAGCACTGGGGGGTGGAGGACAGATACGCAGTATTTT. The variable domain in full, completed from reference TRBV7-9 and TRBJ2-3, reads DTGVSQNPRHKITKRGQNVTFRCDPISEHNRLYWYRQTLGQGPEFLTYFQNEAQLEKSRLLSDRFSAERPKGSFSTLEIQRTEQGDSAMYLCASSTGGWRTDTQYFGPGTRLTVL.

The V gene is TRBV5-1, the J gene TRBJ2-7, with TRBD2 matching 10 bases. V shed 3 bases, J shed 2 bases, and the junction held 5 bases outside the gene matches. The CDR3 covers 15 residues. Germline-derived CDR1 and CDR2 are SGHRS and YFSETQ. The CDR3 region has the DNA TGCGCCAGCAGCTCTACTAGCGGGACCCCCTACGAGCAGTACTTC. It translates to CASSSTSGTPYEQYF.

V is TRBV2 and J is TRBJ1-5, with TRBD1 identical over 8 bases. The trim removed 6 bases at V and 5 bases at J, leaving 6 bases unmatched. From germline, CDR1 is SNHLY and CDR2 FYNNEI. There are 14 residues in the CDR3. CDR3: CASRRTGLDQPQHF. The CDR3 bases are TGTGCCAGCAGACGGACAGGGCTGGATCAGCCCCAGCATTTT.

The chain recombines TRBV14 with TRBJ2-1, with 8 bases that match TRBD2. V shed 3 bases and J 9 bases; nucleotides not matched to a gene: 10. This CDR3 region has 15 residues. Germline CDR1 SGHDN, CDR2 FVKESK. The CDR3 bases are TGTGCCAGCAGCCACCTCGGGACTAGTTTTATTGAGCAGTTCTTC. It translates to CASSHLGTSFIEQFF. The full variable domain, with the rest looked up from reference TRBV14 and TRBJ2-1, is EAGVTQFPSHSVIEKGQTVTLRCDPISGHDNLYWYRRVMGKEIKFLLHFVKESKQDESGMPNNRFLAERTGGTYSTLKVQPAELEDSGVYFCASSHLGTSFIEQFFGPGTRLTVL.

The chain couples TRBV19 to TRBJ1-5; weak D call: TRBD1 (5 bases). The CDR3 runs to 17 residues. Germline lookup yields CDR1 LNHDA and CDR2 SQIVND (reference sequence). V was clipped by 3 bases and J by 2 bases, with 17 bases between them. The CDR3: CASSIRRDRTGNQPQHF. CDR3 sequence (DNA): TGTGCCAGTAGTATTCGCAGGGATCGTACGGGCAATCAGCCCCAGCATTTT.

This clone occurred many times. The chain employs TRBV28 and TRBJ2-5, with D possibly matching TRBD2 (6 bases). Trimming shortened V by 5 bases and J by 9 bases, and 25 bases separated the two germline ends. The CDR3 loop spans 16 amino acids. From germline, CDR1 is MDHEN and CDR2 SYDVKM. CDR3: CASSRAGTPAPKSQYF. In nucleotides, the CDR3 is TGTGCCAGCAGTCGGGCAGGGACTCCAGCGCCCAAGTCCCAGTACTTC.

V and J are TRBV7-6 and TRBJ2-1; 9 bases align to TRBD2. Germline V gene sequence: CDR1 SGHVS, CDR2 FNYEAQ. The CDR3 spans 16 residues. Losses at the gene ends were 1 base for V and 9 bases for J; bases not matched to a gene: 10. This CDR3 is CASSLEWGGRGAEQFF. In nucleotides, the CDR3 is TGTGCCAGCAGCTTAGAGTGGGGCGGGAGGGGCGCTGAGCAGTTCTTC.

The chain uses TRBV28 and TRBJ1-2; D gene unclear. The V gene's germline CDR1 is MDHEN and CDR2 SYDVKM. V was cut by 6 bases and J by 5 bases, with 13 bases left in between. This CDR3 spans 13 amino acids. The CDR3 sequence is CASRQGRAYGYTF. Here the CDR3 DNA reads TGTGCCAGCAGGCAAGGGAGAGCGTATGGCTACACCTTC.

As to this clone: A much larger clone is a single base away; this may be a read error. The J gene is TRBJ2-7, the V gene TRBV7-3; TRBD2 aligns across 7 bases. CDR1 and CDR2 (germline): SGHTA, FQGTGA. The ends lost 2 bases at V and 0 bases at J; junction bases unmatched: 4. The CDR3 sequence is 15 residues long. In DNA form, the CDR3 reads TGTGCCAGCAGCTTAGCTAGCGGAAGCTCCTACGAGCAGTACTTC. Encoded protein: CASSLASGSSYEQYF.

The V call is TRBV28, the J call TRBJ1-5; 8 nucleotides align to TRBD1. Germline V lookup: CDR1 MDHEN, CDR2 SYDVKM. V shed 1 base, J shed 2 bases, and the junction held 1 base outside the gene matches. The CDR3 contains 15 residues. Here the CDR3 reads CASSLSGGGNQPQHF. CDR3 sequence (DNA): TGTGCCAGCAGTTTATCAGGGGGCGGCAATCAGCCCCAGCATTTT.